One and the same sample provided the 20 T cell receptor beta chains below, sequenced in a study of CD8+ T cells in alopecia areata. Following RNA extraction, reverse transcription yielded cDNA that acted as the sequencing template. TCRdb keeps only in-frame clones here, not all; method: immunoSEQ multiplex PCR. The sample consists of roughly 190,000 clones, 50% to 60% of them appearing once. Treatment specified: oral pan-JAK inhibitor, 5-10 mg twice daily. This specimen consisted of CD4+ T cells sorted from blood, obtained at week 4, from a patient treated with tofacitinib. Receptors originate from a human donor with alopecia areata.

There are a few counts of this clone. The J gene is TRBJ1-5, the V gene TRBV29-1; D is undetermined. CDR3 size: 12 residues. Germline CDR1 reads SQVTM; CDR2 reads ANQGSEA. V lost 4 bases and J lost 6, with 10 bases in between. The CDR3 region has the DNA TGCAGCGTTGCGCAGCGGGGTCAGCCCCAGCATTTT. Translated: CSVAQRGQPQHF.

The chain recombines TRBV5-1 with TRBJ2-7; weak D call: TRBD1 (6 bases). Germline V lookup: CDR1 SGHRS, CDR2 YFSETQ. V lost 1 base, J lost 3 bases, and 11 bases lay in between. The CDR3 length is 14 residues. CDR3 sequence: CASSLRGSDYEQYF. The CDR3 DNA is TGCGCCAGCAGCTTGAGGGGGTCAGACTACGAGCAGTACTTC.

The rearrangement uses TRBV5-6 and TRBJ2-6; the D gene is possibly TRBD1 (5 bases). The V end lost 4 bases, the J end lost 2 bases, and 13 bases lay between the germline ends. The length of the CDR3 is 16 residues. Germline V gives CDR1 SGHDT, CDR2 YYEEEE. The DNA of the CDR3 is TGTGCCAGCAGCCGTACAGGATACGCTGGGGCCAACGTCCTGACTTTC. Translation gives CASSRTGYAGANVLTF. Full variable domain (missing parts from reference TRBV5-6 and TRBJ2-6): DAGVTQSPTHLIKTRGQQVTLRCSPKSGHDTVSWYQQALGQGPQFIFQYYEEEERQRGNFPDRFSGHQFPNYSSELNVNALLLGDSALYLCASSRTGYAGANVLTFGAGSRLTVL.

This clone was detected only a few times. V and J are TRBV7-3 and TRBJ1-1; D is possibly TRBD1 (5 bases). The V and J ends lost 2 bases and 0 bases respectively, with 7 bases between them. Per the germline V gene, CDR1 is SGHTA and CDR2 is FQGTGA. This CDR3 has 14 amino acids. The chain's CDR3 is CASSLGTVNTEAFF. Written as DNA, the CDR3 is TGTGCCAGCAGCTTAGGGACGGTGAACACTGAAGCTTTCTTT.

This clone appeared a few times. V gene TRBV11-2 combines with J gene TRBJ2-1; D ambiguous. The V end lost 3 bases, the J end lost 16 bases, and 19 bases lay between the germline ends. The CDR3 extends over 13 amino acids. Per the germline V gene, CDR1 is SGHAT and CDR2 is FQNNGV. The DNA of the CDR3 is TGTGCCAGCAGCTTCATCGATTCAGTGGGTTGTTTCTTC. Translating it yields CASSFIDSVGCFF. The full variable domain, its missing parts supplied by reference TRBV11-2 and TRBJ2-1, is EAGVAQSPRYKIIEKRQSVAFWCNPISGHATLYWYQQILGQGPKLLIQFQNNGVVDDSQLPKDRFSAERLKGVDSTLKIQPAKLEDSAVYLCASSFIDSVGCFFGPGTRLTVL.

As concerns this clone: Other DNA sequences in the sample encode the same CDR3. The CDR3 is CSVDGGTDTQYF. CDR3 coding DNA: TGCAGCGTTGATGGTGGCACAGATACGCAGTATTTT. V gene TRBV29-1 combines with J gene TRBJ2-3; D gene uncertain. With 3 bases removed from V and 1 base from J, the gap between germline ends came to 5 bases. Germline V gives CDR1 SQVTM, CDR2 ANQGSEA. This CDR3 comprises 12 residues.

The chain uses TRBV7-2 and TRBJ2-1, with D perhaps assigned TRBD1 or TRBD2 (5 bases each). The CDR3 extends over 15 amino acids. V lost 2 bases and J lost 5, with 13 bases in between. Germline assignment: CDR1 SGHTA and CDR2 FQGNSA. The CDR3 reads CASSLWGNAHNEQFF. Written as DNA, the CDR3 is TGTGCCAGCAGCTTATGGGGGAATGCCCACAATGAGCAGTTCTTC.

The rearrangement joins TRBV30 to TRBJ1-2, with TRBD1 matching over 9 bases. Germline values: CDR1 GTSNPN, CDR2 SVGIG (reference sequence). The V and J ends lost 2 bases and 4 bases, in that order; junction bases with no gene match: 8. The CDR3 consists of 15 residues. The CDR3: CAWSPGQGRVYGYTF. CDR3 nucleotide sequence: TGTGCCTGGAGTCCCGGACAGGGGCGTGTCTATGGCTACACCTTC.

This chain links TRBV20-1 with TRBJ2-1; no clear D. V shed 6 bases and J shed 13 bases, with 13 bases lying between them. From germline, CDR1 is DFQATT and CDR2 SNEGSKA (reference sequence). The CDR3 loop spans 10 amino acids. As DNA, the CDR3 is TGCAGTGCAATTGAAGGGCCCCAGTTCTTC. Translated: CSAIEGPQFF.

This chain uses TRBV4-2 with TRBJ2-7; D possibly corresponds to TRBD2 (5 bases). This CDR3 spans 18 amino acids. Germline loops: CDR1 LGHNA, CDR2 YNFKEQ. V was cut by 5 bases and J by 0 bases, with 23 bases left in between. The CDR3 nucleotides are TGTGCCAGCAGCGAACGACTACAAGGGCCGACAAGCTCCTACGAGCAGTACTTC. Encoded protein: CASSERLQGPTSSYEQYF.

The CDR3 protein is CSTRPWTVAYNEQFF. CDR3 nucleotides: TGCAGCACACGCCCTTGGACTGTAGCCTACAATGAGCAGTTCTTC. V gene TRBV29-1 combines with J gene TRBJ2-1; a weak D match, TRBD2 (5 bases). Germline V CDR1 and CDR2: SQVTM, ANQGSEA. V was pared by 8 bases and J by 2 bases, with 19 bases between. The CDR3 covers 15 residues.

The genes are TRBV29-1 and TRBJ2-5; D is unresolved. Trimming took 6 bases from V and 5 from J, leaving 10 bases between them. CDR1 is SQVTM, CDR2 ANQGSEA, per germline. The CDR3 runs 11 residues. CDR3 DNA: TGCAGCGTGAGACCCGAGGAGACCCAGTACTTC. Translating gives CSVRPEETQYF.

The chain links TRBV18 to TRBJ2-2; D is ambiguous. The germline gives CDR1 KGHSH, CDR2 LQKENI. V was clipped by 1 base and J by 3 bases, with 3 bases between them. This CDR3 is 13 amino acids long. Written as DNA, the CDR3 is TGTGCCAGCTCACCACGAGACACCGGGGAGCTGTTTTTT. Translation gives CASSPRDTGELFF.

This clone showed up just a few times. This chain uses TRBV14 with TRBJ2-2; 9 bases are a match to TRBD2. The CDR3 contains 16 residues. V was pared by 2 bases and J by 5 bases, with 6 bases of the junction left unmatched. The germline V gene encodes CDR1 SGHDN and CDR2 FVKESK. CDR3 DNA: TGTGCCAGCAGCCAACCTAGCGGGACCATAACCGGGGAGCTGTTTTTT. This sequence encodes CASSQPSGTITGELFF.

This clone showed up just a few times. CDR3 in DNA: TGCAGCGCCGGGGGACTAGCCCAGAGAGAGACCCAGTACTTC. This encodes CSAGGLAQRETQYF. The genes are TRBV29-1 and TRBJ2-5; 9 bases align to TRBD2. After removal of 7 bases from V and 4 bases from J, the junction contained 10 bases not matched to a gene. Germline V gene data show CDR1 as SQVTM and CDR2 as ANQGSEA. The CDR3 runs 14 residues. Together with reference TRBV29-1 and TRBJ2-5, the CDR3 gives the full variable domain: SAVISQKPSRDICQRGTSLTIQCQVDSQVTMMFWYRQQPGQSLTLIATANQGSEATYESGFVIDKFPISRPNLTFSTLTVSNMSPEDSSIYLCSAGGLAQRETQYFGPGTRLLVL.

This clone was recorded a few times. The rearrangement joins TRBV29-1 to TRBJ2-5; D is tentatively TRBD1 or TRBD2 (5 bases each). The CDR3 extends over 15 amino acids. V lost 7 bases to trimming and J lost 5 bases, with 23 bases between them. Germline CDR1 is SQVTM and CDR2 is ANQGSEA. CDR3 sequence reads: CSAAARGLRRETQYF. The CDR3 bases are TGCAGCGCCGCTGCCCGGGGCCTCCGCAGGGAGACCCAGTACTTC. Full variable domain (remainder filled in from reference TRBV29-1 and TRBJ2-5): SAVISQKPSRDICQRGTSLTIQCQVDSQVTMMFWYRQQPGQSLTLIATANQGSEATYESGFVIDKFPISRPNLTFSTLTVSNMSPEDSSIYLCSAAARGLRRETQYFGPGTRLLVL.

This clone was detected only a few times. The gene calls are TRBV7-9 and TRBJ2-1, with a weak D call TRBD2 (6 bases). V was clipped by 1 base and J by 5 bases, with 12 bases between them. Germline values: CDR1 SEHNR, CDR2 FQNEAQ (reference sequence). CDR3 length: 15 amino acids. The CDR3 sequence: CASSLDGGNHNEQFF. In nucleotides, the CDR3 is TGTGCCAGCAGCTTAGACGGCGGGAATCACAATGAGCAGTTCTTC.

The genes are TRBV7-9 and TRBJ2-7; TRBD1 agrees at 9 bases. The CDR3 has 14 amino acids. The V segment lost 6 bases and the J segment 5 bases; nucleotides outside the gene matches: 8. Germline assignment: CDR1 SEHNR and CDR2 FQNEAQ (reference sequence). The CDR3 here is CASRDRGQGHEQYF. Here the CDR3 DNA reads TGTGCCAGCAGGGACCGGGGACAGGGTCACGAGCAGTACTTC.

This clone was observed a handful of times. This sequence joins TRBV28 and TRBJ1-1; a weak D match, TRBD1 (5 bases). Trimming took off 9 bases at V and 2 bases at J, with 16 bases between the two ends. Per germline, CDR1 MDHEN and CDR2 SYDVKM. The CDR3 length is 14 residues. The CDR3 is CARDRGRDNTEAFF. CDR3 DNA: TGTGCCAGGGACCGGGGAAGGGACAACACTGAAGCTTTCTTT.

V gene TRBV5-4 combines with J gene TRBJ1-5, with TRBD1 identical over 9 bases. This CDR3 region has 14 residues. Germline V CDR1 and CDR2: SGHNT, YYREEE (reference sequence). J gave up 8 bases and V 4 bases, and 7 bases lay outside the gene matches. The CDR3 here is CASSSGQGREPQHF. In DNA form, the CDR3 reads TGTGCCAGCAGCAGCGGACAGGGGCGTGAGCCCCAGCATTTT.